This TCR beta chain was sequenced for a study of shared clonotypes between healthy human individuals. Points from the study as a whole: Shared clonotypes across all four donors exceeded non-shared ones in generation probability.

Produced via immunoSEQ multiplex PCR; TCRdb's table is partial and in-frame only. Here the sample spans over a million clones, around 97% being singletons. Comments on this clone: Its matching antigen is unknown.

This clonotype was obtained from a man aged 30-40 years in good health. The sequencing sample was made of naive CD4+ T cells sorted from blood. Subset described: CD45RA+ positively selected.

CDR3 in amino acids: CASSIELTVNTEAFF. In nucleotides, the CDR3 is TGTGCCAGCAGCATCGAGCTGACAGTGAACACTGAAGCTTTCTTT. The chain carries TRBV13 and TRBJ1-1, with a possible D match to TRBD1 (5 bases). The ends were cut back, 5 bases at V and 0 bases at J, with 13 bases in the middle. The CDR3 has 15 residues. Germline lookup yields CDR1 PRHDT and CDR2 FYEKMQ (reference sequence).